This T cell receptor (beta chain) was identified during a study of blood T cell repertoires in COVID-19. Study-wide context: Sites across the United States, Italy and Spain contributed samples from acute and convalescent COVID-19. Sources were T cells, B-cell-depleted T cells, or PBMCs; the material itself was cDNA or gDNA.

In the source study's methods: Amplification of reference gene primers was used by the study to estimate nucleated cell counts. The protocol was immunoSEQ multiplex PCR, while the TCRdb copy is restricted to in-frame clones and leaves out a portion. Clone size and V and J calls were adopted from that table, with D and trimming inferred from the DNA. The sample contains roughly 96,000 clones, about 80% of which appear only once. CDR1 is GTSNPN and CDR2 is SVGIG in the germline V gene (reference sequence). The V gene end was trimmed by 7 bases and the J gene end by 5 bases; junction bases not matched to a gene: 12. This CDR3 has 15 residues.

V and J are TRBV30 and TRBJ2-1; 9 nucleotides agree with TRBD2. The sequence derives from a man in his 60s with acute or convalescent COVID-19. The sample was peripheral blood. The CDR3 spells CASAKLGLADNEQFF. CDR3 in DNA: TGTGCCTCGGCAAAGCTGGGACTAGCCGACAATGAGCAGTTCTTC. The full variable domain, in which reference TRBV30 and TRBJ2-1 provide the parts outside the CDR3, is SQTIHQWPATLVQPVGSPLSLECTVEGTSNPNLYWYRQAAGRGLQLLFYSVGIGQISSEVPQNLSASRPQDRQFILSSKKLLLSDSGFYLCASAKLGLADNEQFFGPGTRLTVL.